This T cell receptor (beta chain) was documented in a study of blood T cells in healthy people across ages. The overall study: The capture of about one barcoded beta molecule per two T cells was achieved by template switching.

Deletions cut 0 bases from V and 1 base from J, with 14 bases between. The CDR3 sequence is 16 residues long. Germline V CDR1 and CDR2: SGHTS, YDEGEE. Alongside a J-beta primer mix, a sample-barcoded 5' primer served in a second PCR lasting about 7 to 12 cycles. A template-switch adaptor with 12 random nucleotides tagged each cDNA molecule. Via MiXCR, TCRdb re-called the 5' RACE reads, giving one row per CDR3 protein. The table has about 1,400,000 distinct CDR3 sequences, roughly 60% seen once. Isolated PBMCs totaled at least 7 million in each sample. Study results and caveats: A greater number of naive CD4+ cells and higher diversity distinguished long-lived donors from aged donors.

This clonotype has only a few counts. Its antigen is not known. Sequenced sample: blood. The chain links TRBV5-8 to TRBJ2-7, with D maybe TRBD1 (6 bases). This sequence originates from a man aged 18 to 29 in good health. Here the CDR3 reads CASSLGGPGQSYEQYF. CDR3 nucleotide sequence: TGTGCCAGCAGCTTGGGGGGACCGGGACAATCCTACGAGCAGTACTTC.